This T cell receptor (beta chain) originates from a study of cytomegalovirus exposure and HLA in healthy donors. Study results and limitations: The authors considered a cluster of highly shared sequence variants likely to be a sequencing artifact. TRBV6-2, TRBV6-3 and some other V segments were unresolvable in 87-base-pair reads. A list of about 160 TCR beta chains associated with cytomegalovirus was given.

PCR amplification relied on 60 Vbeta primers (plus 13 Jbeta primers). Method: immunoSEQ multiplex PCR; TCRdb's copy keeps in-frame clones and lacks some. This table holds 170,000 or so clones, approximately 80% found once. The CDR3 totals 16 residues. V lost 1 base and J lost 7; bases outside the gene matches: 6. The V gene's germline CDR1 is MNHNS and CDR2 SASEGT. Remarks on this clone: Antigen: not known.

The origin of this receptor is a woman aged 45 to 65 in good health and CMV-seropositive. Sequenced sample: PBMCs. The chain joins TRBV6-1 to TRBJ2-2; 10 bases are shared with TRBD2. CDR3 bases: TGTGCCAGCAGTGAAGAAGTAGCGGGAGGTTACGGGGAGCTGTTTTTT. Residues: CASSEEVAGGYGELFF.